The rows below give T cell receptor beta chains drawn from one sample of a study of blood T cell repertoires in COVID-19. Data came from immunoSEQ multiplex PCR; TCRdb stores just in-frame clones and leaves some out. Here the sample spans about 71,000 clones, 75% to 90% being singletons. Sequencing used peripheral blood. Source of these receptors: a man aged 45-65 years with acute or convalescent COVID-19. Both conserved end residues are part of each CDR3. A D gene is named only where the DNA matches it firmly.

d_call	v_call	j_call	cdr3_aa
NA	TRBV19	TRBJ2-3	CASSPLLGGDTQYF
TRBD1	TRBV9	TRBJ1-5	CASSPGTDSNQPQHF
TRBD1	TRBV4-1	TRBJ2-7	CASSPTRVQGNFYEQYF
NA	TRBV12-3/TRBV12-4	TRBJ1-1	CASTKQGQGEAFF
NA	TRBV18	TRBJ1-1	CASCITANTEAFF
NA	TRBV4-1	TRBJ1-5	CASSTRVNQPQHF
NA	TRBV28	TRBJ1-2	CASSLWLDSHSF
TRBD1	TRBV19	TRBJ2-3	CASSDVGQDTDTQYF
NA	TRBV30	TRBJ1-2	CAGGEYLYGYTF
TRBD1	TRBV28	TRBJ1-5	CASSDRGLQPQHF
NA	TRBV27	TRBJ1-2	CASRSLTGRIYGYTF
TRBD2	TRBV16	TRBJ2-7	CASSQSQTSGAYEQYF
TRBD1	TRBV3-1/TRBV3-2	TRBJ1-1	CASSLGTGVFEAFF
TRBD1	TRBV4-3	TRBJ1-4	CASSQTGQGFSTNEKLFF
TRBD1	TRBV5-5	TRBJ1-1	CASSYGTANTEAFF
NA	TRBV28	TRBJ1-5	CASSLPNQPQHF
TRBD1	TRBV24-1	TRBJ2-1	CATRAGQGYNEQFF
NA	TRBV7-6	TRBJ2-3	CASSFLTASTDTQYF
NA	TRBV2	TRBJ1-1	CASSETVEAFF
TRBD1	TRBV28	TRBJ2-3	CASSLTWGTGFGDTQYF
TRBD2	TRBV5-1	TRBJ2-2	CASSSRGLAGLNVFF
NA	TRBV27	TRBJ2-2	CASSLGGLNTGELFF
NA	TRBV7-9	TRBJ2-5	CASSLSLAQETQYF
TRBD2	TRBV20-1	TRBJ2-1	CSASVRGRATSSYNEQFF
TRBD2	TRBV4-3	TRBJ2-1	CASSFMVGEGNEQFF
NA	TRBV11-3	TRBJ2-1	CASSSRDQVFKLSHREQFF
TRBD1	TRBV2	TRBJ2-2	CASGTGGRNTGELFF
TRBD2	TRBV12-5	TRBJ2-1	CASGLALSGRGNEQFF
NA	TRBV2	TRBJ2-3	CASSELTDTQYF
TRBD1	TRBV11-2	TRBJ2-4	CASSYTRQGVSNIQYF
NA	TRBV5-1	TRBJ1-1	CASSSSLQSEAFF
TRBD2	TRBV6-6	TRBJ2-5	CASSYSTSGSFKTQYF
TRBD1	TRBV5-1	TRBJ1-2	CASSIRTGGIYGYTF
NA	TRBV5-1	TRBJ2-3	CASTPSGADTQYF
NA	TRBV7-2	TRBJ1-2	CASSLGAGTQYGYTF
TRBD1	TRBV7-9	TRBJ1-4	CASSLGGTANEKLFF
TRBD2	TRBV7-9	TRBJ2-7	CASSTSGVAYEQYF
TRBD2	TRBV7-9	TRBJ2-5	CASSHTSGNYQETQYF
NA	TRBV28	TRBJ2-3	CASSDDWTGITSTDTQYF
TRBD1	TRBV18	TRBJ1-6	CASSPPQGVNSPLHF
TRBD2	TRBV28	TRBJ2-1	CASSLVGLAGGNEQFF
NA	TRBV4-3	TRBJ2-6	CASSHSGSGANVLTF
TRBD2	TRBV5-1	TRBJ2-7	CASSFGGSFFYEQYF
TRBD2	TRBV28	TRBJ2-3	CASSSGGPQADTQYF
TRBD1	TRBV28	TRBJ2-3	CASRGQPSTDTQYF
TRBD1	TRBV30	TRBJ1-2	CARTGGRSYGYTF
NA	TRBV5-1	TRBJ2-2	CASRSTPSTGELFF